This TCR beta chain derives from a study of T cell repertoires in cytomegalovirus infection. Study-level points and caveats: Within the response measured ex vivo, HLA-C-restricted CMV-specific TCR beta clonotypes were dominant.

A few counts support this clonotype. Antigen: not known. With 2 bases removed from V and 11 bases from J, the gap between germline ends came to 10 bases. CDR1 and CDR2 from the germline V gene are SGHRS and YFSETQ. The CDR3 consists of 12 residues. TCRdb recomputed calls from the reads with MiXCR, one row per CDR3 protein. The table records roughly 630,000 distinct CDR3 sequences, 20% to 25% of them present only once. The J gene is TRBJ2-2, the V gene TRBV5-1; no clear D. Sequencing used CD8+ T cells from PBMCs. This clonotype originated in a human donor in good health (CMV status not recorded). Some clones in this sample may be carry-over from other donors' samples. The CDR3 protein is CASSFNTLELFF. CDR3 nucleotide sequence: TGCGCCAGCAGCTTTAACACTTTAGAGCTGTTTTTT.